This T cell receptor (beta chain) was documented in a study of response to subunit inactivated influenza vaccine. TCRdb called the RT-PCR reads again in MiXCR, with one record for every CDR3 protein. The repertoire holds about 650,000 distinct CDR3 sequences, with 14% as singletons. V lost 9 bases and J 2 bases, leaving 10 bases between the germline ends. Germline values: CDR1 MNHEY, CDR2 SVGEGT. The CDR3 loop spans 12 amino acids. This clonotype was picked up a small number of times. The antigen is undetermined. Whole-study results and caveats: Few additional T cells are recruited per seasonal influenza vaccination, authors suggested.

The rearrangement joins TRBV6-2 or TRBV6-3 to TRBJ1-1, with unresolved D. The specimen comprised PBMCs from blood, sampled 14 to 15 days before vaccination. The receptor's source is a man aged 50-59 years who received an inactivated influenza vaccine. This CDR3 is CASRRPNTEAFF. CDR3 nucleotides: TGTGCCAGTAGGAGACCCAACACTGAAGCTTTCTTT.